Below, one T cell receptor beta chain is given with its context. The sample holds a few counts of this clone. Its binding antigen is unknown. Nothing much larger sits one base from this clone, and base qualities are not available. Library method: the immunoSEQ multiplex PCR assay. DNA from the CD4+ T cells that had been cultured and isolated underwent TCR beta CDR3 sequencing. Under the source paper's analysis protocol: Non-productive TCR sequences were discarded, and reads were trimmed to the CDR3 region, with only CDR3s of 7 or more amino acids retained. Antigen-specific clonotypes were identified using the MANAFEST web app by comparison of expansion in peptide wells against reference cultures. To be called positive, a clone needed expansion at FDR<0.05 compared with the reference and with all other wells, an odds ratio greater than 5, and a frequency greater than 0.1% in two replicate wells. Cross-reactive clonotypes were defined as significantly expanded in SARS-CoV-2 spike wells and in at least one common cold coronavirus spike condition. Using the stringdist R package, CDR3 similarity was measured by Levenshtein distance, and unrooted trees were constructed with ape in R 3.6.1. TCRdb provides this immuneACCESS table in a form limited to in-frame rearrangements. Some clones are lacking; in checked studies, under half of them reflect an unresolved V gene, and why the rest are absent is not known. Clonal size and the V and J genes are those of that table, whereas D and trimming came from the DNA. Within this sample are more than 45,000 clones, with about 74% of them counted one time only. The ten largest account for around 3.3% of the sample.

The sample is drawn from a study of vaccination effects on CD4 cells after COVID-19 (dated by TCRdb to between 2021 and 2022). Describing the broader study: In the ViraFEST assay, PBMC were stimulated with viral peptide pools, and antigen-specific CD4+ T cell clonotypes were then identified by expansion using TCR sequencing. Each participant received two doses of an mRNA SARS-CoV-2 vaccine, either BNT162b2 or mRNA-1273. Each well held roughly 2 million PBMC cultured in IMDM containing around 5.1% human AB serum, roughly 9.9 IU/ml IL-2 and gentamicin, along with about 9.3 ug/ml peptides. SARS-CoV-2 spike-specific CD4+ TCR repertoires from before and after mRNA vaccination were compared in COVID-19 convalescent patients and in infection-naive vaccine recipients. The full study included over 8 COVID-19 convalescent patients and a handful of SARS-CoV-2-naive healthy vaccine recipients. Cultures from other donors in the study were sequenced using the Oncomine TCR Beta short-read assay on an Illumina iSeq 100. The investigation overall reported the following: Clones induced by infection and clones induced by vaccination both contracted markedly at late timepoints after vaccination, which fits with T cell responses waning over time. Among healthy vaccine recipients, nearly all vaccine-induced clones were SARS-CoV-2 mono-reactive, and just 1 of 255 was cross-reactive with common cold coronaviruses. Limitations of the study were the small number of convalescent patients and the absence of early post-infection timepoints.

The germline V gene (reference sequence) supplies CDR1 SSHAT and CDR2 FNYEAQ. Including the terminal cysteine and phenylalanine, the CDR3 comprises 15 residues. Here the CDR3 DNA is all that survives: 45 bases in frame from base 1. Between the V and J ends, shortened by 3 bases and 2 bases respectively, the junction contains 10 bases. After less than 13 days of culture, CD4+ T cells were isolated with the EasySep CD4+ T cell isolation kit. The absence of prior SARS-CoV-2 infection in healthy vaccine recipients was confirmed by negative nucleocapsid antibodies before and after vaccination. Half of the culture medium was replaced with fresh IL-2-containing medium on days 3 and 7. Each peptide stimulation condition was cultured in triplicate wells unless otherwise noted. PBMC were separated from whole blood using Ficoll-Paque Plus gradient centrifugation and were then either cryopreserved at -140C or used fresh. The QIAamp micro DNA kit was used to extract genomic DNA from the cultured CD4+ T cells.

This receptor chain uses TRBV7-7 and TRBJ2-2; the D region is possibly TRBD1 or TRBD2, each matching across 5 bases. This specimen was CD4+ T cells from PBMCs cultured without peptide, taken before COVID-19 vaccination. The TCR originated in a human donor who received a COVID-19 vaccine. Here is the DNA: TGTGCCAGCAGCTTTGGGGACCCAAACACCGGGGAGCTGTTTTTT. It encodes CASSFGDPNTGELFF.